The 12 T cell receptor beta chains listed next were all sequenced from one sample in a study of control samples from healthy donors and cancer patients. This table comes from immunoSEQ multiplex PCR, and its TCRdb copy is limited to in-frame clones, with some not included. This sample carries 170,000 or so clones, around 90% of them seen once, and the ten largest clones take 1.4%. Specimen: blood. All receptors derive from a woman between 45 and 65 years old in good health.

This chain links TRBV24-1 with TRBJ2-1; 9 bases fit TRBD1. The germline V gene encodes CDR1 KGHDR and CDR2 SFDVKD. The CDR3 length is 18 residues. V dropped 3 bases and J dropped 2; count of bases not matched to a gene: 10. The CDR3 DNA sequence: TGTGCCACCAGTGATCCACGAATCCGGGACAGGGCCTACAATGAGCAGTTCTTC. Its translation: CATSDPRIRDRAYNEQFF.

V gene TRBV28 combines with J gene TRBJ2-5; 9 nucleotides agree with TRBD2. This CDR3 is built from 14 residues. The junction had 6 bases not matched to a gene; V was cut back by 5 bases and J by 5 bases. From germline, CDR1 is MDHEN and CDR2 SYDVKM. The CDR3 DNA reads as TGTGCCAGCAGTCCGGCGGGAGGGGCGGAGACCCAGTACTTC. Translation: CASSPAGGAETQYF.

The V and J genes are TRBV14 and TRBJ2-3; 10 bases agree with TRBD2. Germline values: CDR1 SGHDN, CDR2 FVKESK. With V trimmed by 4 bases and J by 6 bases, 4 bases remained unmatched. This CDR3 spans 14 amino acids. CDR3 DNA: TGTGCCAGCAGCCTACTAGCGGGAAGCGATACGCAGTATTTT. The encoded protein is CASSLLAGSDTQYF.

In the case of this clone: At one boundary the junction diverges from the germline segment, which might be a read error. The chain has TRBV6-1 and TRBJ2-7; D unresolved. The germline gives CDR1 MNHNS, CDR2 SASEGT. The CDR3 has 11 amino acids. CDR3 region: CASSEGGRRGF. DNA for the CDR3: TGTGCCAGCAGTGAAGGAGGCAGGCGAGGCTTC.

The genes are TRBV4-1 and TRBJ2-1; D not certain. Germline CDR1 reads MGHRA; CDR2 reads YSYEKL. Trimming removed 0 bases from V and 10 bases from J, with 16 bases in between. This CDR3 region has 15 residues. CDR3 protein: CASSQDQSPSQEQFF. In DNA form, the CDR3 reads TGCGCCAGCAGCCAAGATCAGTCGCCCAGCCAGGAGCAGTTCTTC.

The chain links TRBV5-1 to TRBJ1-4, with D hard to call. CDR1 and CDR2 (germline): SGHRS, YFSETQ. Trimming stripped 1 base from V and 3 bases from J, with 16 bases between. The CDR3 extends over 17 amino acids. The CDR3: CASSLRPSGNSNEKLFF. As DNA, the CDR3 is TGCGCCAGCAGCTTGAGGCCCTCGGGAAATTCTAATGAAAAACTGTTTTTT. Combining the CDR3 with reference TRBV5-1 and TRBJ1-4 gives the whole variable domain KAGVTQTPRYLIKTRGQQVTLSCSPISGHRSVSWYQQTPGQGLQFLFEYFSETQRNKGNFPGRFSGRQFSNSRSEMNVSTLELGDSALYLCASSLRPSGNSNEKLFFGSGTQLSVL.

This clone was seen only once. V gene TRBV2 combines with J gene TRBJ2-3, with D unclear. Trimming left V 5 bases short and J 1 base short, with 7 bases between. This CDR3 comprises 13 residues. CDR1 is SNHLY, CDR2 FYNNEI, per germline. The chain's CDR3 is CASSLLRTDTQYF. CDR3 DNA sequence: TGTGCCAGCAGTCTTCTCCGCACAGATACGCAGTATTTT.

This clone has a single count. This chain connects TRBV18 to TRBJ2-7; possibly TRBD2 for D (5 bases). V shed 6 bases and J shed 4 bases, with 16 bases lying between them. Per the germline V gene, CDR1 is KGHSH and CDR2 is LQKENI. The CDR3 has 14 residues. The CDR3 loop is CASSKENGVYEQYF. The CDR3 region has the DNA TGTGCCAGCTCGAAAGAAAACGGGGTATACGAGCAGTACTTC.

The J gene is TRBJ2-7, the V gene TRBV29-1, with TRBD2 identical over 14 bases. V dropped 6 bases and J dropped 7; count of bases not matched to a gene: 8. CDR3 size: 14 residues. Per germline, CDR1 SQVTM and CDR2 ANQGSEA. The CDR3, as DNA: TGCAGCGTCCTTGGACTAGCGGGGGGCGGGGAGCAGTACTTC. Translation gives CSVLGLAGGGEQYF.

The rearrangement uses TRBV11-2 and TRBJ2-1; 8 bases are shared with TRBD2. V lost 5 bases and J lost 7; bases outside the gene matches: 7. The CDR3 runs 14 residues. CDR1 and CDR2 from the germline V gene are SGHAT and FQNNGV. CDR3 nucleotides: TGTGCCAGCAGCCCACCCCGGGGGGGGAATGAGCAGTTCTTC. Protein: CASSPPRGGNEQFF.

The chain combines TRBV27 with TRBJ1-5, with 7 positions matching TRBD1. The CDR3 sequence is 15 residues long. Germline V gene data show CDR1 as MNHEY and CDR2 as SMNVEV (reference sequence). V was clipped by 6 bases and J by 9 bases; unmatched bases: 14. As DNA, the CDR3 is TGTGCCAGCAGCCAACAGGGGCCACTTACGAGGCCCCAGCATTTT. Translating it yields CASSQQGPLTRPQHF.

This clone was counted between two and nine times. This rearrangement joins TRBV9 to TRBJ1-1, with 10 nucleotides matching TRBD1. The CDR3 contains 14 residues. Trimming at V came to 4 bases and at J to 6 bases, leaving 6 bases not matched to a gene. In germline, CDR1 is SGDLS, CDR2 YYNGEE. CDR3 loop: CASSMGTGASEAFF. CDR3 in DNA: TGTGCCAGCAGCATGGGGACAGGGGCCTCTGAAGCTTTCTTT.